This passage covers 13 T cell receptor beta chains from one sample sequenced in a study of beta chain features in type 1 diabetes. Study-level results: Moderately but significantly shorter TCRB CDR3s were found in Type 1 diabetes patients in all four CD4+ subsets.

These receptors have no identified antigens. The investigators reverse transcribed all of the isolated RNA, so they sequenced expressed TCRB transcripts. The table came from immunoSEQ multiplex PCR; TCRdb's copy has only in-frame clones and leaves some out. The sample has about 15,000 clones; roughly three quarters are singletons. The sample consisted of stem cell memory CD4+ T cells from blood. The receptor set was obtained from a woman under 30 with type 1 diabetes.

This chain uses TRBV28 with TRBJ2-1; 10 nucleotides agree with TRBD2. After removal of 4 bases from V and 9 bases from J, the junction contained 21 bases not matched to a gene. Per germline, CDR1 MDHEN and CDR2 SYDVKM. The CDR3 runs 19 residues. CDR3 DNA: TGTGCCAGCAGTTCCTACTTAGGGAAACTAGCGGGAATTCCCGGTGAGCAGTTCTTC. This sequence encodes CASSSYLGKLAGIPGEQFF. Combining the CDR3 with reference TRBV28 and TRBJ2-1 gives the whole variable domain DVKVTQSSRYLVKRTGEKVFLECVQDMDHENMFWYRQDPGLGLRLIYFSYDVKMKEKGDIPEGYSVSREKKERFSLILESASTNQTSMYLCASSSYLGKLAGIPGEQFFGPGTRLTVL.

This clone was found a few times. V gene TRBV7-9 combines with J gene TRBJ2-1, with 7 bases matching TRBD2. This CDR3 has 16 residues. Germline-derived CDR1 and CDR2 are SEHNR and FQNEAQ (reference sequence). J lost 5 bases, V lost 1 base, and 8 bases had no gene match. The CDR3 region is CASSLGTGTIHNEQFF. The CDR3 DNA is TGTGCCAGCAGCTTAGGTACCGGGACTATCCACAATGAGCAGTTCTTC. The entire variable domain, with the rest obtained from reference TRBV7-9 and TRBJ2-1, is as follows: DTGVSQNPRHKITKRGQNVTFRCDPISEHNRLYWYRQTLGQGPEFLTYFQNEAQLEKSRLLSDRFSAERPKGSFSTLEIQRTEQGDSAMYLCASSLGTGTIHNEQFFGPGTRLTVL.

The chain employs TRBV20-1 and TRBJ2-7; tentatively, D is TRBD2 (5 bases). This CDR3 is 11 amino acids long. CDR1 and CDR2 from the germline V gene are DFQATT and SNEGSKA (reference sequence). V lost 7 bases to trimming and J lost 6 bases, with 13 bases between them. The CDR3, as DNA: TGCAGTGAGGTTGAGGGCGCCGAGCAGTACTTC. It translates to CSEVEGAEQYF.

The chain joins TRBV2 to TRBJ2-1, with D possibly TRBD2 on 6 matching bases. The germline CDR1 and CDR2 sequences are SNHLY and FYNNEI. Trimming took 7 bases from V and 2 from J, leaving 12 bases between them. This CDR3 comprises 14 residues. CDR3: CASKGAGPYNEQFF. For the CDR3, the DNA is TGTGCCAGCAAAGGGGCGGGGCCCTACAATGAGCAGTTCTTC.

This chain joins TRBV4-1 and TRBJ2-1; 10 positions agree with TRBD2. CDR1 is MGHRA, CDR2 YSYEKL, per germline. The CDR3 runs 16 residues. V trimming: 1 base; J trimming: 4 bases; junction bases outside the gene matches: 4. In nucleotides, the CDR3 is TGCGCCAGCAGCCAAGCCCCTAGCGGGGGTTACAATGAGCAGTTCTTC. Its protein is CASSQAPSGGYNEQFF.

This chain links TRBV7-9 with TRBJ1-4, with 10 bases matching TRBD1. The CDR3 contains 17 residues. The germline gives CDR1 SEHNR, CDR2 FQNEAQ (reference sequence). J lost 7 bases, V lost 1 base, and 9 bases had no gene match. The CDR3 is CASSLGQGANAGEKLFF. CDR3 bases: TGTGCCAGCAGCTTAGGACAGGGGGCGAATGCCGGTGAAAAACTGTTTTTT.

The chain employs TRBV4-2 and TRBJ2-7; 9 nucleotides align to TRBD2. CDR1 is LGHNA, CDR2 YNFKEQ, per germline. J gave up 6 bases and V 1 base, and 10 bases lay outside the gene matches. The CDR3 covers 16 residues. The CDR3, as DNA: TGTGCCAGCAGCCAAGGGGGCGGGAGGGCGGTCTCCGAGCAGTACTTC. Translating it yields CASSQGGGRAVSEQYF.

This clone appeared a few times. This chain uses TRBV7-2 with TRBJ2-1; D is perhaps TRBD1 (5 bases). CDR1 SGHTA and CDR2 FQGNSA come from the germline V gene. Trimming stripped 3 bases from V and 1 base from J, with 7 bases between. The CDR3 runs to 14 residues. CDR3 loop: CASSLRQSYNEQFF. In DNA form, the CDR3 reads TGTGCCAGCAGCTTGAGACAGTCCTACAATGAGCAGTTCTTC.

The V gene is TRBV6-1, the J gene TRBJ2-3; D is perhaps TRBD2 (6 bases). The CDR3 contains 13 residues. CDR1 is MNHNS, CDR2 SASEGT, per germline. Trimming shortened V by 2 bases and J by 11 bases, and 14 bases separated the two germline ends. CDR3 sequence: CASSEFRRDGQYF. CDR3 DNA sequence: TGTGCCAGCAGTGAATTTAGGCGGGACGGGCAGTATTTT.

V usage is TRBV25-1 and J usage is TRBJ2-3; 7 bases match TRBD2. Germline V gene lookup returns CDR1 MGHDK and CDR2 SYGVNS. There are 16 residues in the CDR3. Losses at the gene ends were 1 base for V and 4 bases for J; bases not matched to a gene: 8. CDR3 DNA: TGTGCCAGCAGTGAATCAAGCGGGATCAGGGCAGATACGCAGTATTTT. It specifies CASSESSGIRADTQYF.

The chain joins TRBV5-1 to TRBJ2-3, with D perhaps TRBD2 (5 bases). Trimming cost V 0 bases and J 5 bases, with 13 bases left between them. Germline lookup yields CDR1 SGHRS and CDR2 YFSETQ. This CDR3 has 15 residues. CDR3 bases: TGCGCCAGCAGCTTGGCCGAACTAGTTGGAGATACGCAGTATTTT. It encodes CASSLAELVGDTQYF.

The chain uses TRBV6-5 and TRBJ2-1; tentatively, D is TRBD2 (6 bases). Trimming pared 6 bases from V and 9 bases from J, leaving 18 bases between. Germline V gene data show CDR1 as MNHEY and CDR2 as SVGAGI. This CDR3 has 14 residues. This CDR3 reads CASSPGTGVGEQFF. The CDR3, as DNA: TGTGCCAGCAGCCCCGGGACTGGGGTCGGTGAGCAGTTCTTC.

There are a few counts of this clone. The chain employs TRBV18 and TRBJ1-1; 8 bases fit TRBD1. Trimming cost V 1 base and J 5 bases; bases outside gene matches: 12. Germline assignment: CDR1 KGHSH and CDR2 LQKENI. This CDR3 is 17 amino acids long. The chain's CDR3 is CASSPLDIRGRNTEAFF. CDR3 DNA: TGTGCCAGCTCACCACTAGATATCAGGGGGCGAAATACTGAAGCTTTCTTT.